The 20 T cell receptor beta chains given below trace back to one sample, sequenced in a study of cytomegalovirus exposure and HLA in healthy donors. In the PCR, 60 Vbeta and 13 Jbeta primers were used. Generated by immunoSEQ multiplex PCR, the TCRdb table keeps only in-frame clones and is missing some. The table includes 100,000 to 150,000 clones, 81% detected once. The sequencing input was PBMCs. These receptors originate from a man aged 18 to 35 in good health and CMV-seronegative.

There are a few counts of this clone. This chain uses TRBV9 with TRBJ1-3, with 7 bases lining up with TRBD1. The length of the CDR3 is 14 residues. In germline, CDR1 is SGDLS, CDR2 YYNGEE. The ends lost 3 bases at V and 4 bases at J; junction bases unmatched: 4. CDR3 sequence reads: CASSGQGDGNTIYF. The CDR3 DNA sequence: TGTGCCAGCAGCGGACAGGGTGACGGAAACACCATATATTTT.

The chain employs TRBV30 and TRBJ1-1, with a weak D call TRBD1 (6 bases). Germline CDR1 is GTSNPN and CDR2 is SVGIG (reference sequence). The V end was cut by 4 bases, the J end by 5 bases, with 11 bases between. CDR3 length: 12 amino acids. CDR3 coding DNA: TGTGCCTGGAACAGGGCTGGAACTGAAGCTTTCTTT. Residues: CAWNRAGTEAFF.

The rearrangement uses TRBV4-3 and TRBJ1-6; 7 bases agree with TRBD1. In germline, CDR1 is LGHNA, CDR2 YSLEER. The CDR3 has 14 residues. Unmatched junction bases numbered 2, after V lost 3 bases and J lost 6 bases. The CDR3 region has the DNA TGCGCCAGCAGCCAGGGACAGATTAATTCACCCCTCCACTTT. This sequence encodes CASSQGQINSPLHF.

The CDR3 nucleotides read TGTGCCAGCAGTTCGGGGGGCGTCTTCGCTTTCTTT. It translates to CASSSGGVFAFF. The genes are TRBV27 and TRBJ1-1; D perhaps matches TRBD1 (6 bases). V dropped 4 bases and J dropped 11 bases, with 14 bases sitting between them. The CDR3 extends over 12 amino acids. The germline V gene has CDR1 MNHEY and CDR2 SMNVEV (reference sequence).

CDR3 in DNA: TGTGCCAGTAGTATTTGGGGCAGAGAGAACACTGAAGCTTTCTTT. Translation gives CASSIWGRENTEAFF. J is TRBJ1-1 and V is TRBV19, with D perhaps matching TRBD1 (5 bases). This CDR3 region has 15 residues. Germline loops: CDR1 LNHDA, CDR2 SQIVND (reference sequence). Trimming cost V 3 bases and J 1 base, with 12 bases left between them.

The CDR3 loop is CASPGRQVGANTIYF. The DNA of the CDR3 is TGTGCCAGCCCCGGTAGACAGGTCGGAGCGAACACCATATATTTT. The chain recombines TRBV6-1 with TRBJ1-3; TRBD1 might be the D (6 bases). This CDR3 region has 15 residues. Germline V lookup: CDR1 MNHNS, CDR2 SASEGT. V was trimmed by 8 bases and J by 7 bases, leaving 21 bases between them.

About this clone: The same CDR3 also results from other DNA sequences found in this sample. The V call is TRBV6-5, the J call TRBJ1-1; D might be TRBD1 (5 bases). V was cut by 2 bases and J by 1 base, with 8 bases left in between. The V gene's germline CDR1 is MNHEY and CDR2 SVGAGI. The CDR3 contains 14 residues. This chain's CDR3 is CASSYLTENTEAFF. CDR3 DNA sequence: TGTGCCAGCAGTTACCTGACAGAGAACACTGAAGCTTTCTTT.

The chain uses TRBV15 and TRBJ1-2; TRBD1 aligns across 8 bases. J was trimmed by 4 bases and V by 5 bases; bases with no gene match: 6. Germline loops: CDR1 LNHNV, CDR2 YYDKDF (reference sequence). This CDR3 is built from 14 residues. The CDR3 loop reads CATSLRTGIYGYTF. DNA for the CDR3: TGTGCCACCAGCTTACGGACAGGGATCTATGGCTACACCTTC.

V usage is TRBV30 and J usage is TRBJ2-7; the D is unclear. Per the germline V gene, CDR1 is GTSNPN and CDR2 is SVGIG (reference sequence). Deletions cut 1 base from V and 2 bases from J, with 6 bases between. The CDR3 runs to 12 residues. The CDR3 DNA is TGTGCCTGGAGTGATTCTACCTACGAGCAGTACTTC. Translated, it gives CAWSDSTYEQYF.

The chain has TRBV9 and TRBJ2-7, with 10 bases that match TRBD2. Germline V gene data show CDR1 as SGDLS and CDR2 as YYNGEE. Trimming cost V 0 bases and J 3 bases; bases outside gene matches: 0. The CDR3 runs 14 residues. CDR3 loop: CASSVASGGYEQYF. The CDR3 coding sequence is TGTGCCAGCAGCGTAGCTAGCGGGGGCTACGAGCAGTACTTC.

This clone has a handful of counts. The rearrangement links TRBV19 to TRBJ2-1, with D maybe TRBD2 (5 bases). The V gene lost 3 bases and the J gene lost 6 bases, with 18 bases spanning the gap. The CDR3 runs to 16 residues. The germline gives CDR1 LNHDA, CDR2 SQIVND (reference sequence). CDR3 DNA sequence: TGTGCCAGTAGTATCACCGGGTCCCTGGGGAGCAATGAGCAGTTCTTC. Translated, it gives CASSITGSLGSNEQFF.

This clone appeared a few times. The genes are TRBV15 and TRBJ2-2; 12 bases are a match to TRBD1. CDR1 is LNHNV and CDR2 is YYDKDF in the germline V gene (reference sequence). The V segment lost 0 bases and the J segment 7 bases; nucleotides outside the gene matches: 6. This CDR3 is 17 amino acids long. The CDR3 DNA reads as TGTGCCACCAGCAGAGATCGGGGACAGGGGGCTAACGGGGAGCTGTTTTTT. This encodes CATSRDRGQGANGELFF. Using reference TRBV15 and TRBJ2-2 for the parts outside the CDR3, the full variable domain is DAMVIQNPRYQVTQFGKPVTLSCSQTLNHNVMYWYQQKSSQAPKLLFHYYDKDFNNEADTPDNFQSRRPNTSFCFLDIRSPGLGDTAMYLCATSRDRGQGANGELFFGEGSRLTVL.

The chain uses TRBV28 and TRBJ1-5, with TRBD1 matching over 7 bases. The CDR3 contains 14 residues. Trimming removed 3 bases from V and 6 bases from J; junction bases left unmatched: 5. Germline CDR1 reads MDHEN; CDR2 reads SYDVKM. The CDR3 nucleotides are TGTGCCAGCAGTTTGGAGACAGGGAGTCAGCCCCAGCATTTT. This codes for CASSLETGSQPQHF. Full variable domain (remainder filled in from reference TRBV28 and TRBJ1-5): DVKVTQSSRYLVKRTGEKVFLECVQDMDHENMFWYRQDPGLGLRLIYFSYDVKMKEKGDIPEGYSVSREKKERFSLILESASTNQTSMYLCASSLETGSQPQHFGDGTRLSIL.

This chain uses TRBV4-3 with TRBJ2-7; perhaps TRBD1 as D (5 bases). V gave up 1 base and J gave up 2 bases, with 9 bases separating them. The germline gives CDR1 LGHNA, CDR2 YSLEER. The CDR3 has 14 residues. The CDR3 loop is CASSQAQAAYEQYF. CDR3 nucleotides: TGCGCCAGCAGCCAAGCACAGGCTGCCTACGAGCAGTACTTC.

This chain connects TRBV7-2 to TRBJ1-5; D possibly corresponds to TRBD1 (6 bases). The length of the CDR3 is 14 residues. CDR1 is SGHTA and CDR2 is FQGNSA in the germline V gene. Trimming pared 4 bases from V and 6 bases from J, leaving 13 bases between. The CDR3 sequence: CASSYGGPGQPQHF. In nucleotides, the CDR3 is TGTGCCAGCAGCTATGGGGGCCCGGGTCAGCCCCAGCATTTT.

The rearrangement links TRBV5-6 to TRBJ2-1, with D perhaps TRBD1 (7 bases). CDR1 and CDR2 (germline): SGHDT, YYEEEE. V dropped 5 bases and J dropped 7 bases, with 19 bases sitting between them. CDR3 length equals 15 residues. The CDR3 reads CASSRRGHDLNEQFF. The CDR3 coding sequence is TGTGCCAGCAGTCGGAGGGGGCACGACCTTAATGAGCAGTTCTTC.

The chain recombines TRBV10-3 with TRBJ1-5; D remains unclear. V lost 6 bases and J 4 bases, leaving 7 bases between the germline ends. This CDR3 has 12 residues. The germline V gene encodes CDR1 ENHRY and CDR2 SYGVKD. CDR3 residues: CAISGKNQPQHF. The DNA for the CDR3 is TGTGCCATCAGCGGGAAGAATCAGCCCCAGCATTTT.

The rearrangement joins TRBV5-4 to TRBJ2-2; no definite D call. Germline values: CDR1 SGHNT, CDR2 YYREEE (reference sequence). The CDR3 spans 13 residues. V lost 10 bases and J lost 0, with 10 bases in between. The chain's CDR3 is CAFGSANTGELFF. CDR3 sequence (DNA): TGTGCCTTTGGCAGTGCGAACACCGGGGAGCTGTTTTTT.

This sequence joins TRBV4-3 and TRBJ1-1, with a weak D call TRBD1 (6 bases). From germline, CDR1 is LGHNA and CDR2 YSLEER. Trimming removed 4 bases from V and 2 bases from J, with 8 bases in between. This CDR3 is 13 amino acids long. CDR3 sequence reads: CASSPGHNTEAFF. The CDR3 DNA reads TGCGCCAGCAGCCCGGGACATAACACTGAAGCTTTCTTT.

This clone was recorded only once. J is TRBJ2-7 and V is TRBV30; D may be TRBD2 (5 bases). Trimming took 0 bases from V and 7 from J, leaving 25 bases between them. CDR1 and CDR2 from the germline V gene are GTSNPN and SVGIG (reference sequence). The length of the CDR3 is 17 residues. CDR3 in DNA: TGTGCCTGGAGTGTACTAGGTGTCGCGGGCAGCAGGCTGGAGCAGTACTTC. It yields the protein CAWSVLGVAGSRLEQYF.